The next 10 T cell receptor beta chains were all read from a single sample in a study of T cells in localized non-small cell lung cancer. The method was immunoSEQ multiplex PCR; TCRdb's version includes in-frame clones alone and lacks a portion of them. The sample has some 39,000 clones; around 86% are singletons. The starting material was peripheral blood mononuclear cells, obtained before any cancer treatment. These receptors all stem from a male donor aged 60 or over with stage II lung adenocarcinoma.

The V call is TRBV19, the J call TRBJ2-3; tentatively, D is TRBD1 or TRBD2 (5 bases each). The CDR3 has 12 amino acids. Germline CDR1 LNHDA, CDR2 SQIVND (reference sequence). Between the trimmed V and J ends, which lost 6 bases and 3 bases, there was a span of 7 bases. The DNA for the CDR3 is TGTGCCAGTAGGGGGGTGACAGATACGCAGTATTTT. Its protein product is CASRGVTDTQYF.

The chain has TRBV14 and TRBJ2-1; unclear D gene. From germline, CDR1 is SGHDN and CDR2 FVKESK. The CDR3 totals 11 residues. Trimming pared 4 bases from V and 9 bases from J, leaving 7 bases between. CDR3 DNA: TGTGCCAGCAGCCCGGTGAGTGAGCAGTTCTTC. Residues: CASSPVSEQFF.

This rearrangement joins TRBV7-3 to TRBJ1-1; the D gene is possibly TRBD1 (6 bases). Trimming cost V 5 bases and J 1 base, with 11 bases left between them. Germline V gene lookup returns CDR1 SGHTA and CDR2 FQGTGA. The CDR3 runs 14 residues. The CDR3 region has the DNA TGTGCCAGCAGCAGCGGACAGCCGAACACTGAAGCTTTCTTT. It is translated as CASSSGQPNTEAFF.

The chain joins TRBV7-3 to TRBJ2-5; either TRBD1 or TRBD2 may supply D (6 bases each). The ends were cut back, 4 bases at V and 9 bases at J, with 15 bases in the middle. The germline V gene encodes CDR1 SGHTA and CDR2 FQGTGA. The CDR3 runs 13 residues. Written as DNA, the CDR3 is TGTGCCAGCAGCTCGGACAGACCGGGGGCCCAGTACTTC. This sequence encodes CASSSDRPGAQYF.

Concerning this clone itself: This same CDR3 is encoded by further DNA sequences in the sample. This rearrangement joins TRBV7-9 to TRBJ1-1; D is possibly TRBD1 (5 bases). The CDR3 covers 15 residues. Germline CDR1 and CDR2: SEHNR and FQNEAQ (reference sequence). The V gene lost 2 bases and the J gene lost 1 base, with 11 bases spanning the gap. The CDR3 DNA is TGTGCCAGCAGCTTAATAGAGGGGCGGAACACTGAAGCTTTCTTT. Amino acid sequence: CASSLIEGRNTEAFF.

This clone has just a few counts. The chain employs TRBV11-2 and TRBJ2-7, with TRBD2 matching over 9 bases. J gave up 2 bases and V 2 bases, and 4 bases lay outside the gene matches. There are 15 residues in the CDR3. Per germline, CDR1 SGHAT and CDR2 FQNNGV. Here the CDR3 reads CASSLSSSGTYEQYF. The CDR3 nucleotides read TGTGCCAGCAGCTTATCCTCTAGCGGGACCTACGAGCAGTACTTC. Supplemented by reference TRBV11-2 and TRBJ2-7, the full variable domain reads EAGVAQSPRYKIIEKRQSVAFWCNPISGHATLYWYQQILGQGPKLLIQFQNNGVVDDSQLPKDRFSAERLKGVDSTLKIQPAKLEDSAVYLCASSLSSSGTYEQYFGPGTRLTVT.

The rearrangement links TRBV7-9 to TRBJ1-4; D call uncertain. This CDR3 comprises 17 residues. Germline CDR1 SEHNR, CDR2 FQNEAQ (reference sequence). Trimming removed 2 bases at V and 0 bases at J, with 13 bases between. The CDR3 region is CASSLNEKLATNEKLFF. In nucleotides, the CDR3 is TGTGCCAGCAGCTTAAATGAAAAGCTTGCAACTAATGAAAAACTGTTTTTT.

This chain connects TRBV18 to TRBJ2-1; the D is unclear. The germline CDR1 and CDR2 sequences are KGHSH and LQKENI. Trimming removed 5 bases at V and 8 bases at J, with 10 bases between. This CDR3 spans 12 amino acids. CDR3 DNA sequence: TGTGCCAGCTCAACGTTTGTGGATGAGCAGTTCTTC. Protein: CASSTFVDEQFF.

The sample holds a few counts of this clone. The rearrangement links TRBV30 to TRBJ1-1; no definite D call. From germline, CDR1 is GTSNPN and CDR2 SVGIG (reference sequence). The CDR3 covers 14 residues. V lost 3 bases, J lost 2 bases, and 13 bases lay in between. The CDR3 bases are TGTGCCTGGAGGATGATAGACGCAAACACTGAAGCTTTCTTT. Translated, it gives CAWRMIDANTEAFF.

The V gene is TRBV18, the J gene TRBJ1-1; no clear D. CDR3 length equals 17 residues. Looked up from germline, CDR1 is KGHSH and CDR2 is LQKENI. The germline V and J ends were trimmed by 4 bases and 1 base, with 19 bases remaining between them. CDR3 bases: TGTGCCAGCTCACTTCTTGAGCGGCTCCCCGGGAACACTGAAGCTTTCTTT. It translates to CASSLLERLPGNTEAFF.